This T cell receptor beta chain derives from a study of T cell responses to AZD1222 COVID-19 vaccine. Data came from immunoSEQ multiplex PCR; TCRdb stores just in-frame clones and leaves some out. The sample lists 140,000 to 150,000 clones, more than 75% occurring once. This CDR3 spans 15 amino acids. V gave up 5 bases and J gave up 4 bases, with 17 bases separating them. Germline V gene sequence: CDR1 SGHVS, CDR2 FQNEAQ. V usage is TRBV7-8 and J usage is TRBJ1-1, with D hard to call. Sequencing was performed on peripheral blood, taken 28 days after the second AZD1222 dose. The clonotype was recovered from an adult who received the AZD1222 COVID-19 vaccine. This CDR3 reads CASSPARSSGTEAFF. In DNA, the CDR3 is TGTGCCAGCAGCCCAGCCAGGTCTTCGGGCACTGAAGCTTTCTTT. The full variable domain, with the rest looked up from reference TRBV7-8 and TRBJ1-1, is GAGVSQSPRYKVAKRGQDVALRCDPISGHVSLFWYQQALGQGPEFLTYFQNEAQLDKSGLPSDRFFAERPEGSVSTLKIQRTQQEDSAVYLCASSPARSSGTEAFFGQGTRLTVV.